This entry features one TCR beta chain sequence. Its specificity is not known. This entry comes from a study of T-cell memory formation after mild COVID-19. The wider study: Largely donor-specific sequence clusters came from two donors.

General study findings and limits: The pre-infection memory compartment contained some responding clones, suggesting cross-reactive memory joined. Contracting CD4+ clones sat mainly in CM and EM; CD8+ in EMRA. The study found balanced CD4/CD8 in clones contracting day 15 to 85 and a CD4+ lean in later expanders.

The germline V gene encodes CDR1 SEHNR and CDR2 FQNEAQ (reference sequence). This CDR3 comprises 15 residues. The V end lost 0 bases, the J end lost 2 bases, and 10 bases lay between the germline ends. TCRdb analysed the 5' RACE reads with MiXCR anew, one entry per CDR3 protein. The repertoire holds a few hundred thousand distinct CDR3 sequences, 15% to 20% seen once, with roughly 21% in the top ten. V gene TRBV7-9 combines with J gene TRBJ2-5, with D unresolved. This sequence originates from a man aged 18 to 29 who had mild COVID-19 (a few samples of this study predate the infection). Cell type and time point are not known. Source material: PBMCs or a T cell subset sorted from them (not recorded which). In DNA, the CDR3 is TGTGCCAGCAGCTTAGCGCATAAGGCTCAAGAGACCCAGTACTTC. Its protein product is CASSLAHKAQETQYF.